This passage covers 28 T cell receptor beta chains from one sample sequenced in a study of T cells after yellow fever vaccination. TCRdb called the 5' RACE reads again in MiXCR, with one record for every CDR3 protein. The sample lists 300,000 or so distinct CDR3 sequences; approximately 4% were seen once. Sequenced here: PBMCs, sampled 5 days after the yellow fever booster vaccination. These receptors were obtained from a man aged 18 to 30 who received the YFV17D yellow fever vaccine.

This clonotype was found a few times. The chain carries TRBV5-4 and TRBJ2-7; 8 positions agree with TRBD1. Germline values: CDR1 SGHNT, CDR2 YYREEE (reference sequence). There are 14 residues in the CDR3. Germline trimming cut 5 bases from V and 3 bases from J; bases unmatched to any gene: 7. CDR3 coding DNA: TGTGCCAGCAGTTTAGGACAGGGTGACTACGAGCAGTACGTC. It is translated as CASSLGQGDYEQYV.

At least ten counts were recorded for this clonotype. The gene calls are TRBV19 and TRBJ2-5; unclear D gene. This CDR3 comprises 13 residues. Germline V gene sequence: CDR1 LNHDA, CDR2 SQIVND (reference sequence). Trimming left V 3 bases short and J 4 bases short, with 9 bases between. The chain's CDR3 is CASSMPGRETQYF. CDR3 nucleotide sequence: TGTGCCAGTAGTATGCCCGGGCGAGAGACCCAGTACTTC.

This sequence joins TRBV5-4 and TRBJ1-4, with a weak D call TRBD1 (5 bases). V was shortened by 4 bases and J by 4 bases, with 11 bases between the two germline ends. The length of the CDR3 is 14 residues. Germline CDR1 is SGHNT and CDR2 is YYREEE (reference sequence). For the CDR3, the DNA is TGTGCCAGCAGCCTAGACAGCGGTAATGAAAAACTGTTTTTT. Translation: CASSLDSGNEKLFF.

This clonotype was seen many times. The genes are TRBV4-1 and TRBJ2-7; 7 nucleotides match TRBD1. There are 15 residues in the CDR3. V trimming: 4 bases; J trimming: 4 bases; junction bases outside the gene matches: 10. CDR1 and CDR2 from the germline V gene are MGHRA and YSYEKL. The CDR3 DNA sequence: TGCGCCAGCAGCCCCCCCGGGACAGCAAGGTACGAGCAGTACTTC. It specifies CASSPPGTARYEQYF.

The chain is built from TRBV7-9 and TRBJ2-7; D tentatively reads TRBD1 or TRBD2 (6 bases each). The CDR3 covers 15 residues. The V gene lost 1 base and the J gene lost 3 bases, with 13 bases spanning the gap. Germline V lookup: CDR1 SEHNR, CDR2 FQNEAQ (reference sequence). CDR3 residues: CASSLGPGAFYEQYF. CDR3 nucleotide sequence: TGTGCCAGCAGCTTAGGTCCGGGGGCTTTCTACGAGCAGTACTTC.

This clonotype was observed many times. The J gene is TRBJ2-3, the V gene TRBV7-3; possibly TRBD1 for D (5 bases). Germline CDR1 SGHTA, CDR2 FQGTGA. The germline V and J ends were trimmed by 2 bases and 4 bases, with 13 bases remaining between them. The CDR3 is made up of 15 amino acids. The CDR3 sequence: CASSLPGSSADTQYF. For the CDR3, the DNA is TGTGCCAGCAGCTTACCAGGGTCCAGTGCAGATACGCAGTATTTT. Looking up the rest from reference TRBV7-3 and TRBJ2-3 gives the full variable domain: GAGVSQTPSNKVTEKGKYVELRCDPISGHTALYWYRQSLGQGPEFLIYFQGTGAADDSGLPNDRFFAVRPEGSVSTLKIQRTERGDSAVYLCASSLPGSSADTQYFGPGTRLTVL.

This clonotype was observed a handful of times. The chain is built from TRBV20-1 and TRBJ1-5; D gene uncertain. CDR3 size: 14 residues. Germline assignment: CDR1 DFQATT and CDR2 SNEGSKA (reference sequence). The germline V and J ends were trimmed by 6 bases and 7 bases, with 19 bases remaining between them. CDR3 amino acids: CSADSSQSGQPQHF. For the CDR3, the DNA is TGCAGTGCCGATAGTAGTCAGAGTGGACAGCCCCAGCATTTT.

This clonotype was observed a handful of times. This sequence joins TRBV5-1 and TRBJ2-6, with no clear D. Germline lookup yields CDR1 SGHRS and CDR2 YFSETQ. This CDR3 contains 15 residues. V lost 0 bases and J lost 4, with 8 bases in between. The CDR3 sequence: CASSLVQMGANVLTF. The CDR3 DNA sequence: TGCGCCAGCAGCTTGGTGCAGATGGGGGCCAACGTCCTGACTTTC.

V and J are TRBV5-6 and TRBJ1-2; D may be TRBD1 (5 bases). Trimming left V 0 bases short and J 7 bases short, with 16 bases between. This CDR3 contains 15 residues. Germline V CDR1 and CDR2: SGHDT, YYEEEE. CDR3 sequence reads: CASSLGGLGRSGYTF. CDR3 nucleotides: TGTGCCAGCAGCTTGGGGGGTCTGGGGCGTTCTGGCTACACCTTC.

This clonotype appeared many times. The chain links TRBV4-1 to TRBJ2-7, with a possible D match to TRBD2 (5 bases). The CDR3 consists of 15 residues. Germline assignment: CDR1 MGHRA and CDR2 YSYEKL. The ends were cut back, 1 base at V and 2 bases at J, with 12 bases in the middle. In DNA form, the CDR3 reads TGCGCCAGCAGCCAAGTTATGCCCGGGACCTACGAGCAGTACTTC. It codes for CASSQVMPGTYEQYF.

This clonotype was picked up a small number of times. The rearrangement links TRBV27 to TRBJ2-7; D possibly matches TRBD1 or TRBD2 (6 bases each). From germline, CDR1 is MNHEY and CDR2 SMNVEV (reference sequence). V lost 3 bases to trimming and J lost 2 bases, with 11 bases between them. This CDR3 is built from 14 residues. The CDR3, as DNA: TGTGCCAGCAGTTTCGGGGGCAGCACCTACGAGCAGTACTTC. This encodes CASSFGGSTYEQYF.

This sequence joins TRBV6-6 and TRBJ2-5, with D hard to call. Germline CDR1 reads MNHNY; CDR2 reads SVGAGI (reference sequence). V was trimmed by 0 bases and J by 3 bases, leaving 11 bases between them. The CDR3 sequence is 15 residues long. This CDR3 reads CASSYSGVLEETQYF. The CDR3 DNA sequence: TGTGCCAGCAGTTACTCTGGGGTCTTAGAAGAGACCCAGTACTTC.

This clonotype showed up just a few times. The genes are TRBV7-3 and TRBJ1-2; D is unclear. Germline assignment: CDR1 SGHTA and CDR2 FQGTGA. The V end lost 0 bases, the J end lost 4 bases, and 12 bases lay between the germline ends. The CDR3 has 15 residues. The CDR3 DNA reads as TGTGCCAGCAGCTTAACGGTTGGCATTCCCTATGGCTACACCTTC. This encodes CASSLTVGIPYGYTF.

This clonotype came up a few times. The rearrangement links TRBV4-3 to TRBJ2-7; a possible D gene is TRBD1 (6 bases). CDR3 length: 19 residues. Germline loops: CDR1 LGHNA, CDR2 YSLEER. The ends were cut back, 0 bases at V and 2 bases at J, with 23 bases in the middle. The CDR3 here is CASSQEPYATGNGAYEQYF. CDR3 coding DNA: TGCGCCAGCAGCCAAGAACCCTACGCCACAGGGAACGGGGCCTACGAGCAGTACTTC.

The chain is built from TRBV20-1 and TRBJ2-5, with 15 bases aligning to TRBD2. Germline assignment: CDR1 DFQATT and CDR2 SNEGSKA (reference sequence). V was clipped by 8 bases and J by 5 bases; unmatched bases: 9. The CDR3 covers 15 residues. DNA for the CDR3: TGCAGTCCCGGACTAGCGGGGGGGAGAATGGAGACCCAGTACTTC. Encoded protein: CSPGLAGGRMETQYF.

The table lists this clonotype with many counts. The chain links TRBV6-6 to TRBJ2-2, with TRBD2 matching over 8 bases. CDR3 length: 15 amino acids. V shed 2 bases and J 5 bases; nucleotides not matched to a gene: 4. CDR1 is MNHNY, CDR2 SVGAGI, per germline (reference sequence). For the CDR3, the DNA is TGTGCCAGCAGTTACCCCCTAGCGGGTACCGGGGAGCTGTTTTTT. Protein product: CASSYPLAGTGELFF.

This clonotype was seen a few times. The chain recombines TRBV29-1 with TRBJ1-1, with D possibly matching TRBD1 (5 bases). V shed 5 bases and J shed 1 base, with 17 bases lying between them. Germline lookup yields CDR1 SQVTM and CDR2 ANQGSEA. The CDR3 is made up of 15 amino acids. CDR3 region: CSVPTPGAGNTEAFF. The CDR3 DNA reads TGCAGCGTTCCAACTCCCGGGGCCGGGAACACTGAAGCTTTCTTT.

In this sample, this clonotype turned up many times. The rearrangement uses TRBV10-2 and TRBJ2-1; 11 bases agree with TRBD2. The V gene's germline CDR1 is WSHSY and CDR2 SAAADI. J lost 4 bases, V lost 3 bases, and 5 bases had no gene match. The CDR3 spans 16 residues. CDR3 residues: CASSDASGGPYNEQFF. The DNA for the CDR3 is TGCGCCAGCAGTGACGCTAGCGGGGGGCCGTACAATGAGCAGTTCTTC.

Worth noting for this clonotype: At one boundary the junction diverges from the germline segment, which might be a read error. The J gene is TRBJ2-5, the V gene TRBV11-2; 12 bases are shared with TRBD2. The CDR3 has 13 residues. From germline, CDR1 is SGHAT and CDR2 FQNNGV. CDR3 coding DNA: TGTGCCAGCAGCTTACTAGCGGGGGGGACCCTATGGTTC. It encodes CASSLLAGGTLWF.

The chain employs TRBV5-1 and TRBJ1-1, with D possibly being TRBD1 (6 bases). Germline V CDR1 and CDR2: SGHRS, YFSETQ. The CDR3 is 15 amino acids. V shed 0 bases and J shed 8 bases, with 17 bases lying between them. Written as DNA, the CDR3 is TGCGCCAGCAGCTTGGAAGGCAGGGGCGAACGGGAAGCTTTCTTT. It encodes CASSLEGRGEREAFF. The full variable domain, completed using reference TRBV5-1 and TRBJ1-1, is KAGVTQTPRYLIKTRGQQVTLSCSPISGHRSVSWYQQTPGQGLQFLFEYFSETQRNKGNFPGRFSGRQFSNSRSEMNVSTLELGDSALYLCASSLEGRGEREAFFGQGTRLTVV.

This clonotype was found many times. The chain uses TRBV12-3 or TRBV12-4 and TRBJ2-2; perhaps D is TRBD1 or TRBD2 (6 bases each). CDR3 length: 14 amino acids. V lost 3 bases and J 7 bases, leaving 12 bases between the germline ends. CDR3 residues: CASSLYREDGELFF. CDR3 bases: TGTGCCAGCAGTTTGTACAGGGAGGACGGGGAGCTGTTTTTT.

The table lists this clonotype with many counts. J is TRBJ2-7 and V is TRBV6-2 or TRBV6-3; unclear D gene. The germline V gene has CDR1 MNHEY and CDR2 SVGEGT. The CDR3 extends over 12 amino acids. V was clipped by 4 bases and J by 2 bases, with 6 bases between them. The CDR3 DNA reads as TGTGCCAGCAGTTCAGAAGCCTACGAGCAGTACGTC. It is translated as CASSSEAYEQYV.

This clonotype turned up a few times. The chain combines TRBV7-2 with TRBJ1-6; D gene uncertain. In germline, CDR1 is SGHTA, CDR2 FQGNSA. V lost 2 bases to trimming and J lost 9 bases, with 8 bases between them. This CDR3 is built from 13 residues. CDR3 DNA sequence: TGTGCCAGCAGCTTATTGCGGGGTTCACCCCTCCACTTT. Amino acids: CASSLLRGSPLHF.

This clonotype has a count of ten or more. The chain joins TRBV18 to TRBJ2-5; possibly TRBD1 for D (5 bases). CDR1 and CDR2 from the germline V gene are KGHSH and LQKENI. The CDR3 extends over 15 amino acids. Trimming cost V 2 bases and J 1 base, with 11 bases left between them. The CDR3 sequence is CASSPFSGIQETQYF. The CDR3 DNA follows: TGTGCCAGCTCACCATTTTCAGGGATCCAAGAGACCCAGTACTTC. Supplemented by reference TRBV18 and TRBJ2-5, the full variable domain reads NAGVMQNPRHLVRRRGQEARLRCSPMKGHSHVYWYRQLPEEGLKFMVYLQKENIIDESGMPKERFSAEFPKEGPSILRIQQVVRGDSAAYFCASSPFSGIQETQYFGPGTRLLVL.

The rearrangement links TRBV10-3 to TRBJ2-2; 9 nucleotides match TRBD1. Germline values: CDR1 ENHRY, CDR2 SYGVKD. The CDR3 extends over 14 amino acids. Trimming took 10 bases from V and 6 from J; bases not matched to a gene: 9. CDR3 sequence (DNA): TGTGCCACCAAGGGGACAGGGAGGGCCGGGGAGCTGTTTTTT. It translates to CATKGTGRAGELFF.

This clonotype was detected many times. This chain connects TRBV27 to TRBJ2-7; 8 bases are shared with TRBD2. V shed 5 bases, J shed 4 bases, and the junction held 4 bases outside the gene matches. The CDR3 has 13 amino acids. Per germline, CDR1 MNHEY and CDR2 SMNVEV (reference sequence). CDR3 nucleotide sequence: TGTGCCAGCAGTCCCGGACTAGCTTACGAGCAGTACGTC. Translating it yields CASSPGLAYEQYV.

This clonotype was counted many times. The gene calls are TRBV6-5 and TRBJ2-5, with D maybe TRBD2 (5 bases). From germline, CDR1 is MNHEY and CDR2 SVGAGI. CDR3 length: 13 amino acids. Trimming stripped 4 bases from V and 4 bases from J, with 10 bases between. CDR3 loop: CASSSPGSETQYF. CDR3 DNA sequence: TGTGCCAGCAGTTCCCCGGGATCAGAGACCCAGTACTTC.

This clonotype was seen a handful of times. The chain links TRBV7-2 to TRBJ2-2; TRBD2 might be the D (6 bases). Germline V lookup: CDR1 SGHTA, CDR2 FQGNSA. Trimming pared 3 bases from V and 6 bases from J, leaving 11 bases between. The CDR3 runs 14 residues. The CDR3 bases are TGTGCCAGCAGCTTGGACGGGACTCCCGGGGAGCTGTTTTTT. It encodes CASSLDGTPGELFF. The whole variable domain, remainder taken from reference TRBV7-2 and TRBJ2-2, is GAGVSQSPSNKVTEKGKDVELRCDPISGHTALYWYRQSLGQGLEFLIYFQGNSAPDKSGLPSDRFSAERTGGSVSTLTIQRTQQEDSAVYLCASSLDGTPGELFFGEGSRLTVL.